Following are 25 T cell receptor beta chains from one sample sequenced in a study of blood T cell repertoires in COVID-19. The protocol was immunoSEQ multiplex PCR, while the TCRdb copy is restricted to in-frame clones and leaves out a portion. The table has 380,000 or so clones, approximately 89% seen once. The sequencing input was PBMCs or T cells enriched from blood (not recorded which). Source of these receptors: a young man who had recovered from COVID-19.

V usage is TRBV16 and J usage is TRBJ2-1, with TRBD2 matching 8 bases. This CDR3 is built from 18 residues. Germline CDR1 KGHSY, CDR2 FQNENV. After removal of 7 bases from V and 6 bases from J, the junction contained 20 bases not matched to a gene. CDR3 bases: TGTGCCAGCACCAAAGGAGCGCTAGCGGGCCGACCTGTCAATGAGCAGTTCTTC. This codes for CASTKGALAGRPVNEQFF.

The V and J genes are TRBV4-1 and TRBJ2-5, with a weak D call TRBD2 (6 bases). Trimming shortened V by 1 base and J by 2 bases, and 11 bases separated the two germline ends. CDR1 and CDR2 (germline): MGHRA, YSYEKL. This CDR3 comprises 15 residues. Here the CDR3 DNA reads TGCGCCAGCAGCCAAGCGCGGGACGGACAAGAGACCCAGTACTTC. Residues: CASSQARDGQETQYF.

The V call is TRBV3-1 (or the pseudogene TRBV3-2), the J call TRBJ2-3; a possible D gene is TRBD2 (5 bases). CDR3 length: 16 residues. Per germline, CDR1 LGHDT and CDR2 YNNKEL (reference sequence). V was cut by 1 base and J by 4 bases, with 15 bases left in between. The CDR3 sequence: CASSQGDWTGADTQYF. DNA for the CDR3: TGTGCCAGCAGCCAAGGAGATTGGACCGGGGCAGATACGCAGTATTTT.

The chain carries TRBV13 and TRBJ2-2; TRBD1 matches at 7 bases. V lost 5 bases and J lost 5; bases outside the gene matches: 17. The CDR3 is made up of 18 amino acids. Germline CDR1 is PRHDT and CDR2 is FYEKMQ (reference sequence). The CDR3: CASSLTTRTGRWTGELFF. CDR3 in DNA: TGTGCCAGCAGCCTCACAACCCGGACAGGAAGATGGACCGGGGAGCTGTTTTTT.

The chain is built from TRBV30 and TRBJ1-4, with a tentative D call TRBD1 (5 bases). This CDR3 contains 14 residues. Germline values: CDR1 GTSNPN, CDR2 SVGIG (reference sequence). Trimming removed 4 bases at V and 10 bases at J, with 19 bases between. Written as DNA, the CDR3 is TGTGCCTGGACCCTGGGCGCAGGGCCCCCAAAACTGTTTTTT. Amino acid sequence: CAWTLGAGPPKLFF. Together with reference TRBV30 and TRBJ1-4, the CDR3 gives the full variable domain: SQTIHQWPATLVQPVGSPLSLECTVEGTSNPNLYWYRQAAGRGLQLLFYSVGIGQISSEVPQNLSASRPQDRQFILSSKKLLLSDSGFYLCAWTLGAGPPKLFFGSGTQLSVL.

The chain combines TRBV6-1 with TRBJ2-2; D possibly corresponds to TRBD1 (6 bases). V lost 0 bases to trimming and J lost 8 bases, with 16 bases between them. The CDR3 consists of 16 residues. Germline V gives CDR1 MNHNS, CDR2 SASEGT. The CDR3 region has the DNA TGTGCCAGCAGTGAAGCATTTGGGACACTCGTGGGGGAGCTGTTTTTT. As protein: CASSEAFGTLVGELFF.

The rearrangement links TRBV7-2 to TRBJ2-7; 8 bases align to TRBD1. CDR1 SGHTA and CDR2 FQGNSA come from the germline V gene. V gave up 1 base and J gave up 3 bases; unmatched junction bases: 8. The length of the CDR3 is 16 residues. The CDR3 DNA sequence: TGTGCCAGCAGCTTAGTCCCTCCTACAGGGGGCTACGAGCAGTACTTC. Translating gives CASSLVPPTGGYEQYF.

This clone was counted only a few times. The chain combines TRBV14 with TRBJ1-2; D call uncertain. The ends were cut back, 1 base at V and 4 bases at J, with 7 bases in the middle. Germline CDR1 reads SGHDN; CDR2 reads FVKESK. This CDR3 has 13 residues. In nucleotides, the CDR3 is TGTGCCAGCAGCCAAGTCATGGCCTATGGCTACACCTTC. As protein: CASSQVMAYGYTF.

J is TRBJ1-1 and V is TRBV15, with D maybe TRBD1 (5 bases). The germline gives CDR1 LNHNV, CDR2 YYDKDF (reference sequence). The CDR3 extends over 14 amino acids. The V end was cut by 3 bases, the J end by 5 bases, with 13 bases between. As DNA, the CDR3 is TGTGCCACCAGCAGGGGGCAGGGTCGGACTGAAGCTTTCTTT. This gives the protein CATSRGQGRTEAFF.

V is TRBV14 and J is TRBJ1-1; D uncertain. The CDR3 spans 16 residues. Germline CDR1 is SGHDN and CDR2 is FVKESK. Deletions cut 1 base from V and 0 bases from J, with 12 bases between. The CDR3 loop is CASSQGTPVMNTEAFF. In nucleotides, the CDR3 is TGTGCCAGCAGCCAAGGAACCCCAGTAATGAACACTGAAGCTTTCTTT.

The chain employs TRBV15 and TRBJ2-5; 9 positions agree with TRBD1. Germline trimming cut 6 bases from V and 4 bases from J; bases unmatched to any gene: 9. The CDR3 is made up of 15 amino acids. Germline lookup yields CDR1 LNHNV and CDR2 YYDKDF (reference sequence). In nucleotides, the CDR3 is TGTGCCACCAGGGGGGGACAGGGCATTGGAGAGACCCAGTACTTC. This encodes CATRGGQGIGETQYF. Variable domain in full (rest from reference TRBV15 and TRBJ2-5): DAMVIQNPRYQVTQFGKPVTLSCSQTLNHNVMYWYQQKSSQAPKLLFHYYDKDFNNEADTPDNFQSRRPNTSFCFLDIRSPGLGDTAMYLCATRGGQGIGETQYFGPGTRLLVL.

V is TRBV11-2 and J is TRBJ2-7; TRBD1 aligns across 7 bases. The V and J ends lost 0 bases and 2 bases, in that order; junction bases with no gene match: 4. This CDR3 spans 15 amino acids. Looked up from germline, CDR1 is SGHAT and CDR2 is FQNNGV. CDR3 sequence reads: CASSLEEGAAYEQYF. The CDR3 bases are TGTGCCAGCAGCTTAGAAGAGGGGGCTGCCTACGAGCAGTACTTC. Drawing the rest from reference TRBV11-2 and TRBJ2-7, the complete variable domain is EAGVAQSPRYKIIEKRQSVAFWCNPISGHATLYWYQQILGQGPKLLIQFQNNGVVDDSQLPKDRFSAERLKGVDSTLKIQPAKLEDSAVYLCASSLEEGAAYEQYFGPGTRLTVT.

This clone was detected only a few times. The chain combines TRBV10-3 with TRBJ2-7, with D hard to call. CDR3 length: 11 residues. The V end lost 4 bases, the J end lost 3 bases, and 4 bases lay between the germline ends. From germline, CDR1 is ENHRY and CDR2 SYGVKD. CDR3 sequence reads: CAISGDYEQYF. The CDR3, as DNA: TGTGCCATCAGTGGCGACTACGAGCAGTACTTC.

The chain combines TRBV12-5 with TRBJ2-7; 15 bases are a match to TRBD2. This CDR3 region has 19 residues. J lost 2 bases, V lost 2 bases, and 10 bases had no gene match. Germline CDR1 is LGHNT and CDR2 is FRNRAP. This CDR3 reads CASGLSEGLAGGKAYEQYF. As DNA, the CDR3 is TGTGCTAGTGGTTTGTCGGAGGGACTAGCGGGGGGAAAAGCCTACGAGCAGTACTTC. The variable domain in full, with the rest retrieved from reference TRBV12-5 and TRBJ2-7, is DARVTQTPRHKVTEMGQEVTMRCQPILGHNTVFWYRQTMMQGLELLAYFRNRAPLDDSGMPKDRFSAEMPDATLATLKIQPSEPRDSAVYFCASGLSEGLAGGKAYEQYFGPGTRLTVT.

This clone occurred once. The CDR3, as DNA: TGTGCCAGCTCTCTACAGGGATCGGACACTGAAGCTTTCTTT. This codes for CASSLQGSDTEAFF. The chain employs TRBV18 and TRBJ1-1; a possible D gene is TRBD1 (6 bases). Germline V gives CDR1 KGHSH, CDR2 LQKENI. The length of the CDR3 is 14 residues. Trimming left V 6 bases short and J 3 bases short, with 14 bases between.

The chain couples TRBV19 to TRBJ1-2; possibly TRBD1 for D (6 bases). The germline V and J ends were trimmed by 8 bases and 2 bases, with 21 bases remaining between them. This CDR3 comprises 16 residues. Germline CDR1 is LNHDA and CDR2 is SQIVND (reference sequence). The CDR3 region is CASHRRTTGLNYGYTF. The CDR3 DNA is TGTGCCAGTCACCGTAGAACGACAGGCCTAAACTATGGCTACACCTTC. Full variable domain (missing parts from reference TRBV19 and TRBJ1-2): DGGITQSPKYLFRKEGQNVTLSCEQNLNHDAMYWYRQDPGQGLRLIYYSQIVNDFQKGDIAEGYSVSREKKESFPLTVTSAQKNPTAFYLCASHRRTTGLNYGYTFGSGTRLTVV.

This rearrangement joins TRBV5-1 to TRBJ2-1; D perhaps matches TRBD2 (6 bases). Trimming cost V 1 base and J 8 bases, with 13 bases left between them. This CDR3 comprises 14 residues. Germline V gene lookup returns CDR1 SGHRS and CDR2 YFSETQ. The CDR3 DNA is TGCGCCAGCAGCTTGACTAGCATCGGCGATGAGCAGTTCTTC. This encodes CASSLTSIGDEQFF.

V and J are TRBV18 and TRBJ1-3, with D possibly matching TRBD1 (6 bases). CDR3 size: 15 residues. The ends were cut back, 3 bases at V and 0 bases at J, with 9 bases in the middle. Germline lookup yields CDR1 KGHSH and CDR2 LQKENI. In DNA form, the CDR3 reads TGTGCCAGCTCACCTACAGGGTTCTCTGGAAACACCATATATTTT. It translates to CASSPTGFSGNTIYF.

V gene TRBV4-1 combines with J gene TRBJ1-5; possibly TRBD1 for D (6 bases). The CDR3 has 17 amino acids. Trimming removed 2 bases from V and 3 bases from J, with 17 bases in between. Germline-derived CDR1 and CDR2 are MGHRA and YSYEKL. DNA of the CDR3: TGCGCCAGCAGCCAAAATCCCTCTACAGGGCTCAATCAGCCCCAGCATTTT. Translation gives CASSQNPSTGLNQPQHF.

This clone is a singleton in its sample. This chain links TRBV3-1 (or the pseudogene TRBV3-2) with TRBJ2-5; D gene ambiguous. Trimming left V 4 bases short and J 2 bases short, with 5 bases between. CDR3 size: 12 residues. Germline CDR1 LGHDT, CDR2 YNNKEL (reference sequence). CDR3 protein: CASSLPQETQYF. CDR3 sequence (DNA): TGTGCCAGCAGCCTTCCACAAGAGACCCAGTACTTC.

CDR3 residues: CASSLLGQGAYEQYF. CDR3 DNA: TGCGCCAGCAGCCTACTGGGACAGGGGGCCTACGAGCAGTACTTC. The V and J genes are TRBV5-1 and TRBJ2-7; 11 bases agree with TRBD1. Germline V gene sequence: CDR1 SGHRS, CDR2 YFSETQ. The CDR3 consists of 15 residues. Unmatched junction bases numbered 5, after V lost 4 bases and J lost 2 bases. Variable domain in full (rest from reference TRBV5-1 and TRBJ2-7): KAGVTQTPRYLIKTRGQQVTLSCSPISGHRSVSWYQQTPGQGLQFLFEYFSETQRNKGNFPGRFSGRQFSNSRSEMNVSTLELGDSALYLCASSLLGQGAYEQYFGPGTRLTVT.

The V call is TRBV15, the J call TRBJ2-7; D is possibly TRBD2 (5 bases). The germline gives CDR1 LNHNV, CDR2 YYDKDF (reference sequence). Trimming took 0 bases from V and 5 from J, leaving 17 bases between them. This CDR3 contains 16 residues. CDR3 loop: CATSRDLPGGDDEQYF. The CDR3 nucleotides are TGTGCCACCAGCAGAGATCTCCCAGGAGGAGACGACGAGCAGTACTTC.

The chain couples TRBV3-1 (or the pseudogene TRBV3-2) to TRBJ1-2; TRBD1 aligns across 7 bases. The CDR3 is made up of 14 amino acids. V lost 3 bases and J lost 5; bases outside the gene matches: 6. From germline, CDR1 is LGHDT and CDR2 YNNKEL (reference sequence). The CDR3 sequence is CASSHGRGTYGYTF. DNA for the CDR3: TGTGCCAGCAGCCACGGCAGGGGGACGTATGGCTACACCTTC.

This clone came up once. V gene TRBV6-5 combines with J gene TRBJ2-7, with 11 bases identical to TRBD1. V was clipped by 6 bases and J by 3 bases; unmatched bases: 7. CDR1 is MNHEY and CDR2 is SVGAGI in the germline V gene. CDR3 length: 15 amino acids. In DNA, the CDR3 is TGTGCCAGCAGGAGCCGGGACAGGGGGAACTACGAGCAGTACTTC. It encodes CASRSRDRGNYEQYF.

This clone was seen only a few times. The chain employs TRBV30 and TRBJ1-1, with D perhaps matching TRBD1 (6 bases). V was clipped by 4 bases and J by 5 bases, with 14 bases between them. Germline CDR1 GTSNPN, CDR2 SVGIG (reference sequence). This CDR3 has 13 amino acids. This CDR3 reads CAWKLGGPTEAFF. The CDR3 nucleotides are TGTGCCTGGAAACTCGGGGGGCCGACTGAAGCTTTCTTT.